This entry concerns a single TCR beta chain. This entry comes from a study of blood T cell repertoires in COVID-19. About the research overall: Specimens from acute and convalescent COVID-19 originated in the United States, Italy and Spain. The analysed material was cDNA or gDNA that came from T cells, B-cell-depleted T cells, or PBMCs.

Authors' data handling: Amplification of reference gene primers was used by the study to estimate nucleated cell counts. The assay was immunoSEQ multiplex PCR, and TCRdb's table has in-frame clones only and misses some. The DNA was the basis for D and trimming; V, J and clone size are from that table. This sample yields 240,000 or so clones, of which approximately 90% are seen a single time; 7.2% belongs to the top ten. The CDR3 has 15 amino acids. V was cut by 5 bases and J by 0 bases, with 11 bases left in between. Germline CDR1 is MDHEN and CDR2 is SYDVKM. The source of this sequence is a man in his 60s who had recovered from COVID-19. The sequencing input was peripheral blood. The J gene is TRBJ2-1, the V gene TRBV28, with D perhaps matching TRBD2 (5 bases). Here the CDR3 DNA reads TGTGCCAGCAGTGAGGGAGCTGTCTCCTACAATGAGCAGTTCTTC. The encoded protein is CASSEGAVSYNEQFF.